The clone carrying this TCR beta chain was detected only a few times. This entry belongs to a study of control samples from healthy donors and cancer patients. Data came from immunoSEQ multiplex PCR; TCRdb stores just in-frame clones and leaves some out. The data show 400,000 to 500,000 clones, around 90% seen once. Germline V gene data show CDR1 as SGHDT and CDR2 as YYEEEE. The CDR3 loop spans 14 amino acids. V dropped 4 bases and J dropped 2; count of bases not matched to a gene: 0. The V and J genes are TRBV5-6 and TRBJ1-6; 7 nucleotides agree with TRBD1. The sequenced sample was PBMCs. The sequence came from a middle-aged man with head and neck cancer. CDR3 sequence: CASSGTAYNSPLHF. The CDR3 nucleotides read TGTGCCAGCAGCGGGACAGCCTATAATTCACCCCTCCACTTT.